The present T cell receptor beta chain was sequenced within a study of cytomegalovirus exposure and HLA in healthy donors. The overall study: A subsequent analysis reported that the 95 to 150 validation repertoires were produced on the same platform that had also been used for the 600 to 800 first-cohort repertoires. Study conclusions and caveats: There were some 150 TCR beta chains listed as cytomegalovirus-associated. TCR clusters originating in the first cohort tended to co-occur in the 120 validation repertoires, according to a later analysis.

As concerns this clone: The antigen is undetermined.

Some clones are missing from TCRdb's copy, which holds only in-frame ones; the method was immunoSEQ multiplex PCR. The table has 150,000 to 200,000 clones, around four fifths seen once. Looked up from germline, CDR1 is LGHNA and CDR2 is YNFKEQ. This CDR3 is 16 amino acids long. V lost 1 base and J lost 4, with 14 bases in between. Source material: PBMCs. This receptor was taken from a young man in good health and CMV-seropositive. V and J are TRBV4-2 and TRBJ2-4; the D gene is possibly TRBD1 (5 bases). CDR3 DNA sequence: TGTGCCAGCAGCCAAGTAGGCGACAGCCAGAAAAACATTCAGTACTTC. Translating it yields CASSQVGDSQKNIQYF.